These 18 T cell receptor beta chains came from one sample sequenced in a study of T cell clonotyping in hematopoietic cell transplantation. Profiled with immunoSEQ multiplex PCR; TCRdb holds only in-frame clones, not every one. The data contain about 41,000 clones, around 80% of them singletons. Time point here: recipient sample about 28 days before transplant, after cytoreduction. Material: peripheral blood mononuclear cells, obtained before stem cell transplant. The source of these receptors is a man aged 60 to 69 with myelodysplastic syndrome. Some clones in this sample may be carry-over from other donors' samples.

V and J are TRBV19 and TRBJ1-4; 8 bases are a match to TRBD1. The germline V gene encodes CDR1 LNHDA and CDR2 SQIVND (reference sequence). This CDR3 is built from 14 residues. V lost 7 bases and J lost 7; bases outside the gene matches: 8. The CDR3 spells CASTGGGLGEKLFF. CDR3 coding DNA: TGTGCCAGTACAGGGGGCGGGTTAGGTGAAAAACTGTTTTTT.

The J gene is TRBJ2-1, the V gene TRBV25-1, with TRBD1 matching over 10 bases. CDR1 and CDR2 from the germline V gene are MGHDK and SYGVNS. The CDR3 is made up of 15 amino acids. The J segment lost 4 bases and the V segment lost 5 bases, leaving 5 bases of the junction unmatched. CDR3 residues: CASSTGQGQYNEQFF. The CDR3 DNA sequence: TGTGCCAGCAGTACGGGACAGGGGCAATACAATGAGCAGTTCTTC.

The CDR3 DNA reads TGCGCCAGCAGCGGGGGGGCTGATACGCAGTATTTT. Translating it yields CASSGGADTQYF. The J gene is TRBJ2-3, the V gene TRBV4-3; weak D call: TRBD2 (7 bases). The germline gives CDR1 LGHNA, CDR2 YSLEER. The CDR3 runs to 12 residues. Trimming left V 5 bases short and J 6 bases short, with 9 bases between.

The chain couples TRBV2 to TRBJ2-3; the D gene is possibly TRBD2 (6 bases). CDR3 size: 14 residues. Germline V gene lookup returns CDR1 SNHLY and CDR2 FYNNEI. The V and J ends lost 4 bases and 3 bases respectively, with 11 bases between them. The CDR3, as DNA: TGTGCCAGCAGTGCGGAGGGGAGAACAGATACGCAGTATTTT. This gives the protein CASSAEGRTDTQYF.

The gene calls are TRBV6-5 and TRBJ1-4, with a tentative D call TRBD1 (6 bases). CDR3 length equals 15 residues. Germline values: CDR1 MNHEY, CDR2 SVGAGI. Trimming removed 2 bases from V and 8 bases from J, with 15 bases in between. The DNA of the CDR3 is TGTGCCAGCAGTTACGATCGGGGGGCGCGAGAAAAACTGTTTTTT. Encoded protein: CASSYDRGAREKLFF.

V and J are TRBV9 and TRBJ1-4; D might be TRBD1 (5 bases). The germline V gene has CDR1 SGDLS and CDR2 YYNGEE. The CDR3 extends over 15 amino acids. The V and J ends lost 0 bases and 8 bases respectively, with 14 bases between them. The CDR3 nucleotides are TGTGCCAGCAGCGTAGCTTCGGGGGTGGGAGAAAAACTGTTTTTT. It yields the protein CASSVASGVGEKLFF.

This sequence joins TRBV19 and TRBJ1-5, with 7 positions matching TRBD1. This CDR3 is 18 amino acids long. Germline lookup yields CDR1 LNHDA and CDR2 SQIVND (reference sequence). V lost 4 bases and J lost 2; bases outside the gene matches: 14. CDR3 sequence reads: CASSTEMRQGRGNQPQHF. CDR3 sequence (DNA): TGTGCCAGTAGTACCGAAATGCGACAGGGCCGGGGCAATCAGCCCCAGCATTTT.

This rearrangement joins TRBV7-9 to TRBJ2-1; D not certain. V dropped 1 base and J dropped 0 bases, with 7 bases sitting between them. Per germline, CDR1 SEHNR and CDR2 FQNEAQ (reference sequence). This CDR3 spans 15 amino acids. CDR3 nucleotide sequence: TGTGCCAGCAGCTTAGTGTACAGCTCCTACAATGAGCAGTTCTTC. This encodes CASSLVYSSYNEQFF.

The chain is built from TRBV29-1 and TRBJ1-5; D is possibly TRBD1 (5 bases). The CDR3 length is 14 residues. CDR1 is SQVTM, CDR2 ANQGSEA, per germline. V lost 7 bases and J 3 bases, leaving 16 bases between the germline ends. The CDR3 is CSAIGPGPNQPQHF. For the CDR3, the DNA is TGCAGCGCGATCGGCCCAGGGCCCAATCAGCCCCAGCATTTT.

The CDR3 spells CASSQVQGNNEQFF. The DNA of the CDR3 is TGTGCCAGCAGCCAAGTTCAAGGGAACAATGAGCAGTTCTTC. This chain joins TRBV14 and TRBJ2-1; D remains unclear. From germline, CDR1 is SGHDN and CDR2 FVKESK. The CDR3 sequence is 14 residues long. Trimming removed 1 base at V and 5 bases at J, with 9 bases between.

This CDR3 is CASRLAVTGNTIYF. The CDR3 DNA is TGTGCCAGCAGACTCGCAGTGACTGGAAACACCATATATTTT. The chain joins TRBV7-2 to TRBJ1-3; no clear D gene. Germline lookup yields CDR1 SGHTA and CDR2 FQGNSA. CDR3 length: 14 residues. Trimming left V 6 bases short and J 2 bases short, with 11 bases between.

This clone has more than one count but fewer than ten. This chain links TRBV2 with TRBJ1-1; D uncertain. Germline V CDR1 and CDR2: SNHLY, FYNNEI. Trimming stripped 6 bases from V and 2 bases from J, with 7 bases between. This CDR3 comprises 12 residues. The CDR3 is CASRADNTEAFF. CDR3 sequence (DNA): TGTGCCAGCAGAGCGGACAACACTGAAGCTTTCTTT.

The V gene is TRBV28, the J gene TRBJ2-7; D is possibly TRBD1 or TRBD2 (6 bases each). Deletions cut 4 bases from V and 2 bases from J, with 15 bases between. The CDR3 runs to 15 residues. In germline, CDR1 is MDHEN, CDR2 SYDVKM. The CDR3 loop reads CASSSPGAKAYEQYF. CDR3 DNA: TGTGCCAGCAGTTCCCCGGGGGCCAAGGCCTACGAGCAGTACTTC.

The chain has TRBV27 and TRBJ2-3; the D call may be TRBD1 or TRBD2 (5 bases each). Germline CDR1 is MNHEY and CDR2 is SMNVEV (reference sequence). Trimming pared 6 bases from V and 3 bases from J, leaving 19 bases between. The CDR3 has 16 residues. CDR3 sequence (DNA): TGTGCCAGCAGGAAGGGACCGTCGTATTGGACAGATACGCAGTATTTT. Protein sequence: CASRKGPSYWTDTQYF.

This chain links TRBV5-6 with TRBJ1-6; 7 bases agree with TRBD1. The junction had 7 bases not matched to a gene; V was cut back by 7 bases and J by 0 bases. The germline gives CDR1 SGHDT, CDR2 YYEEEE. The CDR3 is made up of 16 amino acids. CDR3 nucleotides: TGTGCCAGCCGGGACAGCCTGAGCTCCTATAATTCACCCCTCCACTTT. Translating gives CASRDSLSSYNSPLHF.

The chain recombines TRBV5-1 with TRBJ2-3; 9 bases are a match to TRBD1. The CDR3 is 14 residues long. Germline lookup yields CDR1 SGHRS and CDR2 YFSETQ. V trimming: 2 bases; J trimming: 5 bases; junction bases outside the gene matches: 3. In nucleotides, the CDR3 is TGCGCCAGCAGCTTAAGGACAGGGGAAGATACGCAGTATTTT. It translates to CASSLRTGEDTQYF. The full variable domain, in which reference TRBV5-1 and TRBJ2-3 provide the parts outside the CDR3, is KAGVTQTPRYLIKTRGQQVTLSCSPISGHRSVSWYQQTPGQGLQFLFEYFSETQRNKGNFPGRFSGRQFSNSRSEMNVSTLELGDSALYLCASSLRTGEDTQYFGPGTRLTVL.

V gene TRBV11-3 combines with J gene TRBJ2-1, with 8 nucleotides matching TRBD2. Trimming at V came to 5 bases and at J to 7 bases, leaving 10 bases not matched to a gene. Looked up from germline, CDR1 is SGHNT and CDR2 is YENEEA. This CDR3 has 15 amino acids. The CDR3 DNA follows: TGTGCCAGCAGCGGCGGGACTAGGTTTGGAAATGAGCAGTTCTTC. Translation gives CASSGGTRFGNEQFF.

The rearrangement uses TRBV29-1 and TRBJ1-2; no clear D gene. Trimming took off 0 bases at V and 4 bases at J, with 15 bases between the two ends. CDR1 and CDR2 from the germline V gene are SQVTM and ANQGSEA. CDR3 size: 15 residues. CDR3 DNA sequence: TGCAGCGTTGAAGATCGCTTGGGCGACGGCTATGGCTACACCTTC. This sequence encodes CSVEDRLGDGYGYTF. Based on the CDR3 plus reference TRBV29-1 and TRBJ1-2, the full variable domain is SAVISQKPSRDICQRGTSLTIQCQVDSQVTMMFWYRQQPGQSLTLIATANQGSEATYESGFVIDKFPISRPNLTFSTLTVSNMSPEDSSIYLCSVEDRLGDGYGYTFGSGTRLTVV.